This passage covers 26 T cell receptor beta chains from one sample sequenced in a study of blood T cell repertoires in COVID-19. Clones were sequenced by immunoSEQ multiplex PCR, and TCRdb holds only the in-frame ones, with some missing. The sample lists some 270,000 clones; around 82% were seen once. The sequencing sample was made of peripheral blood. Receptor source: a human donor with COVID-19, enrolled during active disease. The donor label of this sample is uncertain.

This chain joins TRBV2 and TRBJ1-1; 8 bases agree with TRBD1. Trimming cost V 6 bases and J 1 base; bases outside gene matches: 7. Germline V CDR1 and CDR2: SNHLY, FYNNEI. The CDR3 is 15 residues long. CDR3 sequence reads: CASSPRDRPNTEAFF. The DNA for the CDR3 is TGTGCCAGCAGCCCCCGGGACAGGCCGAACACTGAAGCTTTCTTT.

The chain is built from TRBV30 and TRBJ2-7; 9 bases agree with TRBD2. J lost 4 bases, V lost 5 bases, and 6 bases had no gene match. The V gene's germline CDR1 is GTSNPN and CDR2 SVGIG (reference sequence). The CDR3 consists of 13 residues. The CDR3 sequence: CAWGSGRDYEQYF. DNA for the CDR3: TGTGCCTGGGGTAGCGGGAGAGATTACGAGCAGTACTTC.

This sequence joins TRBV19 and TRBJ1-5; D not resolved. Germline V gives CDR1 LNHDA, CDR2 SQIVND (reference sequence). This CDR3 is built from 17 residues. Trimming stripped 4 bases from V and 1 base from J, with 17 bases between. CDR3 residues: CASSNYLGLGSNQPQHF. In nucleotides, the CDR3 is TGTGCCAGTAGTAATTACTTGGGCCTTGGGAGCAATCAGCCCCAGCATTTT.

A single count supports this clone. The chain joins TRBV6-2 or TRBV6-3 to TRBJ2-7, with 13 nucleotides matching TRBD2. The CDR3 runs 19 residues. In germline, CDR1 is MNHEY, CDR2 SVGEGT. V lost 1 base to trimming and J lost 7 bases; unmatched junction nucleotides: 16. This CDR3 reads CASSYLRTSGRALLREQYF. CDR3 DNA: TGTGCCAGCAGTTACTTACGAACTAGCGGGAGGGCCCTTCTGCGGGAGCAGTACTTC.

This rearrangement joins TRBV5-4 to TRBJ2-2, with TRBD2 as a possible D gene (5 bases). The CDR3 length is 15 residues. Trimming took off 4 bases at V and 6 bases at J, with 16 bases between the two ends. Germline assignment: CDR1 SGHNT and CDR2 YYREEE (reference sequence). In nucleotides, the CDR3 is TGTGCCAGCAGCCCGATTACTAGTTCCGCCGGGGAGCTGTTTTTT. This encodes CASSPITSSAGELFF.

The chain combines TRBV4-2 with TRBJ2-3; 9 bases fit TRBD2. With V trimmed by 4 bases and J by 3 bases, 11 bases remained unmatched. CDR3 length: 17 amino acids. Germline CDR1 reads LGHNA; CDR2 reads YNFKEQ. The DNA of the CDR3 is TGTGCCAGCAGCCCCTTTCGGGGTAGCGGGAGAACAGATACGCAGTATTTT. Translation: CASSPFRGSGRTDTQYF.

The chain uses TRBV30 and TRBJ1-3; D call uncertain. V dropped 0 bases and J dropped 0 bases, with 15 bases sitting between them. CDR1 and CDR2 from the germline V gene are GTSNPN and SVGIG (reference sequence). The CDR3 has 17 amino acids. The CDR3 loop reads CAWSVRSRRSSGNTIYF. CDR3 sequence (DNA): TGTGCCTGGAGTGTACGTTCGCGGAGAAGCTCTGGAAACACCATATATTTT.

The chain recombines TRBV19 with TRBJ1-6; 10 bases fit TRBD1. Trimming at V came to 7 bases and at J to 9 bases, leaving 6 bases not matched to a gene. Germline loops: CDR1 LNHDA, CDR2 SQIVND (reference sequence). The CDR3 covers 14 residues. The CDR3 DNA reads TGTGCCAGTACCCCGGACAGGGGGAGTTCACCCCTCCACTTT. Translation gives CASTPDRGSSPLHF.

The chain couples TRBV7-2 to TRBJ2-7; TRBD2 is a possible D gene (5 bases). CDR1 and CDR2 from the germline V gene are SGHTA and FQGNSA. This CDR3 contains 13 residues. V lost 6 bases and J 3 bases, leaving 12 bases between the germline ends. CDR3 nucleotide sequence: TGTGCCAGCAGATCGACTACGGTCTACGAGCAGTACTTC. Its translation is CASRSTTVYEQYF.

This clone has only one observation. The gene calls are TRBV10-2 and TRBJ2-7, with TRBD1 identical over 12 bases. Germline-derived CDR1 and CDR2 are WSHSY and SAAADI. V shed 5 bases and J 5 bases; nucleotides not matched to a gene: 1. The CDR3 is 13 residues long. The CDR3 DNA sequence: TGCGCCAGCAGTCGGGACAGGGGGCACGAGCAGTACTTC. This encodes CASSRDRGHEQYF.

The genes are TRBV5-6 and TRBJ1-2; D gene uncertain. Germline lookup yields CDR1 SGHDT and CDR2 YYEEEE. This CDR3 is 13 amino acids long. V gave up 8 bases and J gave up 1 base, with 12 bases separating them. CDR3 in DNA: TGTGCCAGTCAAGAGGGCGATAACTATGGCTACACCTTC. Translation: CASQEGDNYGYTF.

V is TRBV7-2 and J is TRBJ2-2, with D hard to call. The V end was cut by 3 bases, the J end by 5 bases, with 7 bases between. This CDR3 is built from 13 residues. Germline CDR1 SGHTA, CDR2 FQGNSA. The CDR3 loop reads CASSFEETGELFF. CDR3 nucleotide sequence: TGTGCCAGCAGCTTCGAGGAGACCGGGGAGCTGTTTTTT.

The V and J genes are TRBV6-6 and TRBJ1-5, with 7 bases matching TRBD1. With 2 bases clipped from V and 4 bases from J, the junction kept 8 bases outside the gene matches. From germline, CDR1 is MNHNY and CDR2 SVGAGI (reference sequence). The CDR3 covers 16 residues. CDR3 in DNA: TGTGCCAGCAGTTACAGGGGGCAGGGGACGAATCAGCCCCAGCATTTT. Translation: CASSYRGQGTNQPQHF.

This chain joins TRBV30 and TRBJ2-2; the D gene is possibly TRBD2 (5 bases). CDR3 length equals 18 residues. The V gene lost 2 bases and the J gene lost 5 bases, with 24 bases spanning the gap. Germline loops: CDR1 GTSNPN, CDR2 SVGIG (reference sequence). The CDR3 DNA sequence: TGTGCCTGGAGTAAGGCAAGGACTTGGAACTATGATACCGGGGAGCTGTTTTTT. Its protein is CAWSKARTWNYDTGELFF.

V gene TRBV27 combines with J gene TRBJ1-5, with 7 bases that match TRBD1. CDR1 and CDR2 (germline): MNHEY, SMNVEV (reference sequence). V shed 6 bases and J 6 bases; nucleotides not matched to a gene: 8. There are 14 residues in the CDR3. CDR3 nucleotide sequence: TGTGCCAGCAGCGACAGGGAGGCAGGTCAGCCCCAGCATTTT. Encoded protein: CASSDREAGQPQHF.

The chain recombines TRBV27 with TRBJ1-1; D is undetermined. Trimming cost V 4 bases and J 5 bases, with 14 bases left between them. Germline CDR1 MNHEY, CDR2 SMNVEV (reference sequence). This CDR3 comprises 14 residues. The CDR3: CASSSPGWQTEAFF. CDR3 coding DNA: TGTGCCAGCAGTTCCCCGGGGTGGCAAACTGAAGCTTTCTTT.

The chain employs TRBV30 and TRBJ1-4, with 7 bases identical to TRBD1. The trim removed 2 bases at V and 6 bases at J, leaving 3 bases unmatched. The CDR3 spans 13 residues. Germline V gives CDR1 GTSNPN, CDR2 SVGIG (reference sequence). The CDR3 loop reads CAWSPGGDEKLFF. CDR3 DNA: TGTGCCTGGAGTCCAGGGGGAGATGAAAAACTGTTTTTT.

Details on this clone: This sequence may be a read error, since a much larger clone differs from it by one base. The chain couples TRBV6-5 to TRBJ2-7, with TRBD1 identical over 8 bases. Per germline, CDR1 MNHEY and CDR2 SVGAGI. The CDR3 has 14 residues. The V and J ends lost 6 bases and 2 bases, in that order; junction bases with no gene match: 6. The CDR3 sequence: CASSRDRSTYEQYF. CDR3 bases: TGTGCCAGCAGCCGGGACAGGAGTACCTACGAGCAGTACTTC.

The chain's CDR3 is CASSWRTTGDEQFF. CDR3 nucleotide sequence: TGTGCCAGCAGCTGGCGGACTACCGGAGATGAGCAGTTCTTC. The V gene is TRBV7-3, the J gene TRBJ2-1; the D gene is possibly TRBD2 (6 bases). This CDR3 has 14 residues. Trimming stripped 4 bases from V and 8 bases from J, with 15 bases between. Per germline, CDR1 SGHTA and CDR2 FQGTGA.

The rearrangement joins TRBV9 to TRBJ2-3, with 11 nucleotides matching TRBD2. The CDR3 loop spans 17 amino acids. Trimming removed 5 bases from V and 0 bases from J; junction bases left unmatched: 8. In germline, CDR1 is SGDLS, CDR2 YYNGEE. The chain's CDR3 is CASSRLAGSYSTDTQYF. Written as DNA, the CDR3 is TGTGCCAGCAGTAGACTAGCGGGAAGTTACAGCACAGATACGCAGTATTTT.

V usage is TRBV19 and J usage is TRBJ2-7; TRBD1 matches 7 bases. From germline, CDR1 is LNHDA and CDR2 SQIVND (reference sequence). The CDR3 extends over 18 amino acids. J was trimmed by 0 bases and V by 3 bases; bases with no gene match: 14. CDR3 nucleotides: TGTGCCAGTAGTATCCGAGGGGGCTTTATCTCGAGCTCCTACGAGCAGTACTTC. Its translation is CASSIRGGFISSSYEQYF.

In DNA form, the CDR3 reads TGTGCCAGCTCTCGGGACAGGGTCTTTAATGAAAAACTGTTTTTT. This gives the protein CASSRDRVFNEKLFF. This chain links TRBV27 with TRBJ1-4, with 9 bases fitting TRBD1. CDR1 is MNHEY, CDR2 SMNVEV, per germline (reference sequence). The CDR3 consists of 15 residues. The junction had 8 bases not matched to a gene; V was cut back by 8 bases and J by 4 bases.

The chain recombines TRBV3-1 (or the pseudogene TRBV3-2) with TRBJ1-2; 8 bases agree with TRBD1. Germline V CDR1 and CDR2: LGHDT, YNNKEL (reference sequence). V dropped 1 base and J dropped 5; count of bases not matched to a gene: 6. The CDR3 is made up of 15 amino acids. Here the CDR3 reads CASSQGGQAIYGYTF. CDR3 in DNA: TGTGCCAGCAGCCAAGGGGGACAGGCGATTTATGGCTACACCTTC.

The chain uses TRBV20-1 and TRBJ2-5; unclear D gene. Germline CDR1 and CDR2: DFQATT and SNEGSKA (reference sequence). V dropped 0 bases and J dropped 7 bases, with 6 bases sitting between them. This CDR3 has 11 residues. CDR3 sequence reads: CSARDPRTQYF. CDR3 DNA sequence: TGCAGTGCTAGAGATCCGCGGACCCAGTACTTC.

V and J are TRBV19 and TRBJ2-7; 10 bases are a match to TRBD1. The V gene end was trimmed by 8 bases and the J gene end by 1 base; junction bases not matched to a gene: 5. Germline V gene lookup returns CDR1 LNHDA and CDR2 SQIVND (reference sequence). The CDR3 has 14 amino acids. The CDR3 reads CASRTGGASYEQYF. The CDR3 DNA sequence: TGTGCCAGTCGGACAGGGGGAGCTTCCTACGAGCAGTACTTC.

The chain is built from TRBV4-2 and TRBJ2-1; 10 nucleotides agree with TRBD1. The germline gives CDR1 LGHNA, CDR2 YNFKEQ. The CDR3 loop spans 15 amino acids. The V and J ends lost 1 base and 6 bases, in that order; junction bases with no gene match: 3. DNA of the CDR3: TGTGCCAGCAGCCAAGCCGGGACAGGGGTCAATGAGCAGTTCTTC. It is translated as CASSQAGTGVNEQFF.